This entry features one T cell receptor beta chain sequence. These data come from a study of Ad26.COV2.S vaccination and SARS-CoV-2 variants. Study-level background: The donor participated in the COV1001 trial, in its Ad26.COV2.S arm.

Treatment specified: 15 to 20 received Ad26.COV2.S at low or high dose, single or two shots; 5 received placebo; per-sample allocation not given. All samples were drawn on day 63, counting from the first vaccine or placebo injection. Profiled with immunoSEQ multiplex PCR; TCRdb holds only in-frame clones, not every one. The sample includes more than 350,000 clones, around 90% of them seen just once. The sequence was obtained from a person aged 18 to 65 who received the Ad26.COV2.S COVID-19 vaccine or a placebo. Here the sequenced sample was peripheral blood, taken in a trial of Ad26.COV2.S vaccine versus placebo.

CDR3 in amino acids: CASSSVRNREAFF. CDR3 DNA sequence: TGTGCCAGCAGTTCGGTTCGCAACAGGGAAGCTTTCTTT. The chain recombines TRBV6-5 with TRBJ1-1; TRBD1 might be the D (5 bases). Trimming shortened V by 4 bases and J by 8 bases, and 14 bases separated the two germline ends. The germline V gene encodes CDR1 MNHEY and CDR2 SVGAGI. This CDR3 has 13 residues.